This T cell receptor (beta chain) was found in a study of blood T cell repertoires in COVID-19. At the level of the study: Whether acute or convalescent, the COVID-19 samples came from the United States, Italy and Spain. From T cells, B-cell-depleted T cells, or PBMCs came the material, which was cDNA or gDNA.

Germline V gene data show CDR1 as LNHNV and CDR2 as YYDKDF (reference sequence). The V and J ends lost 2 bases and 4 bases, in that order; junction bases with no gene match: 6. The CDR3 sequence is 16 residues long. In the original workflow: Reference gene primer amplification yielded estimated nucleated cell counts. Repertoires were generated with immunoSEQ multiplex PCR, while TCRdb's copy carries only in-frame clones and drops some. V and J calls and clone size come straight from that table; D and trimming were deduced from the DNA. This sample carries 150,000 to 200,000 clones, 80% to 85% of them seen once, and the ten largest clones take less than 3%.

What was sequenced was peripheral blood. This receptor was identified in a human donor with acute or convalescent COVID-19. The donor label of this sample is uncertain. This chain joins TRBV15 and TRBJ2-3, with TRBD2 matching over 10 bases. CDR3 DNA sequence: TGTGCCACCAGCAGACGAGCGGGGGGGCTCTCAGATACGCAGTATTTT. Its protein is CATSRRAGGLSDTQYF.